Described below is a single T cell receptor (beta chain) sequence and its context. Its antigen remains undetermined. Base qualities are not provided; no much larger clone lies one nucleotide away. The trim is 3 bases for V and 7 bases for J, with a gap of 10 bases between the germline ends. Sequences LNHDA (CDR1) and SQIVND (CDR2) are obtained from the germline V gene (reference sequence). The CDR3 runs 13 residues from the cysteine to the phenylalanine. The only DNA kept is the CDR3, 39 bases in frame from the first base. To prepare the library, PCR was applied. For sequencing, an Illumina HiSeq 2000 was employed. TCRdb reprocessing: public reads trimmed at Q25 with fastp, clones called with MiXCR, in-frame beta chains kept. Rows with one shared CDR3 protein collapse into an entry with the most common genes and DNA. This sample is represented by more than 80,000 distinct CDR3 sequences; around 54% of them were singletons. Around 10% of the sample is taken by the ten largest.

This specimen belongs to a study of CDR3 diversity in severe acne (dated by TCRdb to the late 2010s). The TCR originated in a male donor with severe acne vulgaris. The chain couples TRBV19 to TRBJ1-5; the D gene lacks a confident call. Sequenced material: blood. The CDR3 region: CASSILEQQPQHF. The DNA is as follows: TGTGCCAGTAGTATCCTGGAACAACAGCCCCAGCATTTT. The full variable domain, with segments outside the CDR3 supplied by the reference TRBV19 and TRBJ1-5 proteins, appears as DGGITQSPKYLFRKEGQNVTLSCEQNLNHDAMYWYRQDPGQGLRLIYYSQIVNDFQKGDIAEGYSVSREKKESFPLTVTSAQKNPTAFYLCASSILEQQPQHFGDGTRLSIL.